This T cell receptor (beta chain) was retrieved from a study of blood T cell repertoires in COVID-19. Overall study: Samples representing acute and convalescent COVID-19 were sourced from the United States, Italy and Spain. Sources were T cells, B-cell-depleted T cells, or PBMCs; the material itself was cDNA or gDNA.

The CDR3 covers 15 residues. Germline V gives CDR1 SGHRS, CDR2 YFSETQ. The V and J ends lost 4 bases and 3 bases, in that order; junction bases with no gene match: 6. As originally analysed: Quantification of nucleated cells was approximated via reference gene primer amplification. Generated by immunoSEQ multiplex PCR, the TCRdb table keeps only in-frame clones and is missing some. Clone size and V and J calls were adopted from that table, with D and trimming inferred from the DNA. In the table there are 100,000 to 110,000 clones, more than 65% of which are singletons. The sample taken for sequencing was peripheral blood. The TCR comes from a woman aged 65 to 85 with acute or convalescent COVID-19. V gene TRBV5-1 combines with J gene TRBJ2-7; TRBD1 matches 11 bases. CDR3 sequence reads: CASSLGQGAVYEQYF. CDR3 sequence (DNA): TGCGCCAGCAGCCTTGGACAGGGGGCGGTCTACGAGCAGTACTTC.